The 28 T cell receptor beta chains listed next were all sequenced from one sample in a study of vaccination effects on CD4 cells after COVID-19. Sequencing followed a ViraFEST assay step that expanded antigen-specific CD4+ T cells with viral peptide pools. Researchers isolated CD4+ T cells once 9 to 11 days of culture had elapsed. None of the vaccinated had previously contracted SARS-CoV-2, and their nucleocapsid antibodies tested negative. Assay: immunoSEQ multiplex PCR; the TCRdb copy retains only in-frame clones and omits some. The top ten hold 15% of the sample, which has more than 30,000 clones, roughly 66% seen once. What these receptors recognize is not known. This sample comprised CD4+ T cells from PBMCs cultured with HCoV-OC43 spike peptides, obtained before COVID-19 vaccination. This sample's subset: HCoV-OC43 spike overlapping peptide pool stimulation. The receptor set was obtained from a human donor who received a COVID-19 vaccine.

This chain uses TRBV5-6 with TRBJ2-2; 7 bases fit TRBD2. The CDR3 is 16 amino acids. The germline gives CDR1 SGHDT, CDR2 YYEEEE. V lost 1 base and J lost 1; bases outside the gene matches: 4. The CDR3 DNA follows: TGTGCCAGCAGCTTGTCGCCGGGGGGGAACACCGGGGAGCTGTTTTTT. Protein product: CASSLSPGGNTGELFF.

This chain uses TRBV9 with TRBJ1-2; weak D call: TRBD1 (6 bases). From germline, CDR1 is SGDLS and CDR2 YYNGEE. The CDR3 loop spans 13 amino acids. The germline V and J ends were trimmed by 3 bases and 8 bases, with 14 bases remaining between them. The CDR3 is CASSGEQGWGYTF. DNA of the CDR3: TGTGCCAGCAGCGGGGAACAGGGCTGGGGCTACACCTTC.

The rearrangement joins TRBV9 to TRBJ2-3; the match to TRBD2 covers 11 bases. After removal of 3 bases from V and 2 bases from J, the junction contained 5 bases not matched to a gene. CDR1 is SGDLS, CDR2 YYNGEE, per germline. The CDR3 runs 16 residues. The CDR3 here is CASSALAGGTTDTQYF. The DNA for the CDR3 is TGTGCCAGCAGCGCCTTAGCGGGGGGGACCACAGATACGCAGTATTTT.

The J gene is TRBJ2-2, the V gene TRBV5-1; 9 bases match TRBD1. This CDR3 has 15 residues. With 5 bases clipped from V and 5 bases from J, the junction kept 7 bases outside the gene matches. The germline V gene encodes CDR1 SGHRS and CDR2 YFSETQ. The CDR3 nucleotides read TGCGCCAGCAGGCAGGGGACAGGGAGTACCGGGGAGCTGTTTTTT. This translates into CASRQGTGSTGELFF.

This chain joins TRBV11-2 and TRBJ1-1; 7 positions agree with TRBD1. The CDR3 loop spans 14 amino acids. Germline CDR1 reads SGHAT; CDR2 reads FQNNGV. With 3 bases clipped from V and 1 base from J, the junction kept 2 bases outside the gene matches. The CDR3 loop reads CASSFRTGNTEAFF. CDR3 DNA: TGTGCCAGCAGCTTCCGGACAGGGAACACTGAAGCTTTCTTT.

To note about this clone: The same CDR3 can be traced to other DNA sequences in this sample. The chain joins TRBV3-1 (or the pseudogene TRBV3-2) to TRBJ2-7, with 10 bases that match TRBD2. Germline V lookup: CDR1 LGHDT, CDR2 YNNKEL (reference sequence). After removal of 4 bases from V and 0 bases from J, the junction contained 3 bases not matched to a gene. There are 15 residues in the CDR3. CDR3 protein: CASSPASGGSYEQYF. The CDR3, as DNA: TGTGCCAGCAGCCCTGCTAGCGGGGGCTCCTACGAGCAGTACTTC.

V is TRBV24-1 and J is TRBJ1-2; tentatively, D is TRBD1 (5 bases). V gave up 5 bases and J gave up 4 bases, with 19 bases separating them. From germline, CDR1 is KGHDR and CDR2 SFDVKD. The CDR3 is 16 amino acids. CDR3 sequence (DNA): TGTGCCACCAGTGCCCCGGACGGACAAAGTGCCTATGGCTACACCTTC. Amino acids: CATSAPDGQSAYGYTF.

V is TRBV29-1 and J is TRBJ2-1; 13 bases are a match to TRBD2. The germline CDR1 and CDR2 sequences are SQVTM and ANQGSEA. This CDR3 comprises 17 residues. J lost 4 bases, V lost 2 bases, and 8 bases had no gene match. The CDR3 bases are TGCAGCGTTGAAAGGACTAGCGGGGGCCACCGGTACAATGAGCAGTTCTTC. Translation: CSVERTSGGHRYNEQFF.

The gene calls are TRBV12-5 and TRBJ1-1; D possibly corresponds to TRBD1 (6 bases). V shed 1 base and J shed 5 bases, with 8 bases lying between them. Germline values: CDR1 LGHNT, CDR2 FRNRAP. The CDR3 is made up of 13 amino acids. The CDR3 nucleotides read TGTGCTAGTGGTTTGGAAAGGGGGACTGAAGCTTTCTTT. Residues: CASGLERGTEAFF.

The V gene is TRBV21-1, the J gene TRBJ1-5; the table names TRBD1, a call not compared with the DNA. TRBV21-1 constitutes a pseudogene. The CDR3 contains 20 residues. Here the CDR3 reads CASSKGSLGLGQGFNQPQHF. For the CDR3, the DNA is TGTGCCAGCAGCAAAGGAAGTCTAGGACTGGGACAGGGGTTCAATCAGCCCCAGCATTTT.

J is TRBJ2-5 and V is TRBV29-1, with TRBD2 identical over 8 bases. The CDR3 runs 15 residues. Germline-derived CDR1 and CDR2 are SQVTM and ANQGSEA. Trimming cost V 2 bases and J 5 bases; bases outside gene matches: 10. The CDR3 sequence: CSVEPGLVNGETQYF. The CDR3 nucleotides are TGCAGCGTTGAACCGGGACTAGTGAATGGTGAGACCCAGTACTTC.

The chain is built from TRBV19 and TRBJ2-3; D not certain. Trimming removed 5 bases at V and 4 bases at J, with 7 bases between. This CDR3 comprises 12 residues. Germline CDR1 reads LNHDA; CDR2 reads SQIVND (reference sequence). The DNA of the CDR3 is TGTGCCAGTAGTTGGGCCGCAGATACGCAGTATTTT. The encoded protein is CASSWAADTQYF.

The CDR3 is CASSKTGSRREKLFF. CDR3 coding DNA: TGTGCCAGTAGTAAGACAGGGTCGAGGCGGGAAAAACTGTTTTTT. The chain employs TRBV19 and TRBJ1-4; TRBD1 agrees at 7 bases. Germline lookup yields CDR1 LNHDA and CDR2 SQIVND (reference sequence). V gave up 4 bases and J gave up 8 bases; unmatched junction bases: 10. This CDR3 spans 15 amino acids.

CDR3 bases: TGCGCCAGCAGGGAGGGACACGGCGTGGGAAACACCATATATTTT. This gives the protein CASREGHGVGNTIYF. V usage is TRBV5-1 and J usage is TRBJ1-3, with a possible D match to TRBD1 (6 bases). The germline V and J ends were trimmed by 5 bases and 4 bases, with 16 bases remaining between them. The V gene's germline CDR1 is SGHRS and CDR2 YFSETQ. The CDR3 contains 15 residues.

V is TRBV18 and J is TRBJ1-1; TRBD1 aligns across 9 bases. Germline lookup yields CDR1 KGHSH and CDR2 LQKENI. Trimming took 6 bases from V and 0 from J; bases not matched to a gene: 11. This CDR3 is built from 17 residues. The CDR3 coding sequence is TGTGCCAGCTCCCCCCGGACAGGGGCAGGGGTGAACACTGAAGCTTTCTTT. Translating gives CASSPRTGAGVNTEAFF.

The rearrangement joins TRBV5-8 to TRBJ2-7; D is perhaps TRBD2 (5 bases). The CDR3 consists of 18 residues. Trimming left V 1 base short and J 0 bases short, with 20 bases between. From germline, CDR1 is SGHTS and CDR2 YDEGEE. The CDR3 reads CASSLFGRVREPSYEQYF. CDR3 sequence (DNA): TGTGCCAGCAGCTTGTTTGGACGGGTGAGGGAACCCTCCTACGAGCAGTACTTC.

V gene TRBV7-2 combines with J gene TRBJ2-7; TRBD2 agrees at 8 bases. Germline-derived CDR1 and CDR2 are SGHTA and FQGNSA. This CDR3 has 15 amino acids. Trimming cost V 0 bases and J 2 bases; bases outside gene matches: 3. In DNA, the CDR3 is TGTGCCAGCAGCTTAGCGGCGGGGGGCCCCTACGAGCAGTACTTC. This encodes CASSLAAGGPYEQYF.

This clone was seen a single time. The genes are TRBV18 and TRBJ2-5, with 11 bases fitting TRBD2. This CDR3 spans 14 amino acids. The V segment lost 6 bases and the J segment 7 bases; nucleotides outside the gene matches: 7. Germline-derived CDR1 and CDR2 are KGHSH and LQKENI. The CDR3 DNA follows: TGTGCCAGCTCCCCGGGACTAGCGGAAACGACCCAGTACTTC. Its protein is CASSPGLAETTQYF.

The chain joins TRBV27 to TRBJ1-1; D remains ambiguous. Germline loops: CDR1 MNHEY, CDR2 SMNVEV (reference sequence). This CDR3 is built from 14 residues. V lost 0 bases to trimming and J lost 0 bases, with 5 bases between them. CDR3 bases: TGTGCCAGCAGTTTATCCACAGTGAACACTGAAGCTTTCTTT. Amino acid sequence: CASSLSTVNTEAFF.

This rearrangement joins TRBV10-2 to TRBJ2-7; D might be TRBD1 (5 bases). V lost 4 bases to trimming and J lost 1 base, with 11 bases between them. Germline CDR1 WSHSY, CDR2 SAAADI. There are 14 residues in the CDR3. This CDR3 reads CASSVVRGSYEQYF. The CDR3 DNA is TGCGCCAGCAGTGTGGTTAGGGGATCCTACGAGCAGTACTTC.

The chain joins TRBV7-2 to TRBJ1-5; D uncertain. The CDR3 has 12 residues. The V end lost 3 bases, the J end lost 4 bases, and 4 bases lay between the germline ends. CDR1 and CDR2 from the germline V gene are SGHTA and FQGNSA. CDR3 region: CASSFANQPQHF. In nucleotides, the CDR3 is TGTGCCAGCAGCTTTGCGAATCAGCCCCAGCATTTT.

As for this clone: Other nucleotide sequences from this sample produce the same CDR3. The chain has TRBV5-1 and TRBJ2-3, with 8 bases matching TRBD1. J gave up 1 base and V 0 bases, and 4 bases lay outside the gene matches. The CDR3 runs to 16 residues. In germline, CDR1 is SGHRS, CDR2 YFSETQ. The CDR3, as DNA: TGCGCCAGCAGCTTGGGTACAGGGGGAGGCACAGATACGCAGTATTTT. As protein: CASSLGTGGGTDTQYF.

The chain uses TRBV24-1 and TRBJ2-1; D is perhaps TRBD2 (6 bases). This CDR3 region has 16 residues. Trimming cost V 3 bases and J 9 bases, with 20 bases left between them. Germline CDR1 reads KGHDR; CDR2 reads SFDVKD. This CDR3 reads CATSDPSLGGRVEQFF. CDR3 DNA sequence: TGTGCCACCAGTGATCCAAGCCTGGGGGGTCGGGTTGAGCAGTTCTTC.

V and J are TRBV24-1 and TRBJ2-2, with 7 bases that match TRBD2. From germline, CDR1 is KGHDR and CDR2 SFDVKD. The V gene end was trimmed by 2 bases and the J gene end by 4 bases; junction bases not matched to a gene: 15. This CDR3 has 19 amino acids. The CDR3 sequence is CATSDWGLGGVHSTGELFF. The CDR3 DNA reads TGTGCCACCAGTGATTGGGGTCTTGGGGGGGTACACTCCACCGGGGAGCTGTTTTTT.

This clone has only a few counts. This chain connects TRBV7-9 to TRBJ1-1; D is possibly TRBD1 (5 bases). Per the germline V gene, CDR1 is SEHNR and CDR2 is FQNEAQ (reference sequence). The ends were cut back, 3 bases at V and 6 bases at J, with 11 bases in the middle. The CDR3 runs to 13 residues. CDR3 amino acids: CASSLAGGSEAFF. CDR3 nucleotide sequence: TGTGCCAGCAGCTTGGCGGGGGGTTCTGAAGCTTTCTTT.

The chain employs TRBV6-2 or TRBV6-3 and TRBJ2-7, with D hard to call. This CDR3 has 11 amino acids. From germline, CDR1 is MNHEY and CDR2 SVGEGT. V dropped 2 bases and J dropped 6 bases, with 5 bases sitting between them. The CDR3 nucleotides are TGTGCCAGCAGTTACGTGGGCGAGCAGTACTTC. This encodes CASSYVGEQYF.

This clone was detected once. J is TRBJ2-1 and V is TRBV6-4, with 13 positions matching TRBD2. Looked up from germline, CDR1 is MRHNA and CDR2 is SNTAGT. The CDR3 covers 15 residues. V lost 2 bases and J lost 7; bases outside the gene matches: 2. For the CDR3, the DNA is TGTGCCAGCAGTGACACTAGCGGGGGGGCGAATGAGCAGTTCTTC. As protein: CASSDTSGGANEQFF.

The V and J genes are TRBV10-3 and TRBJ2-7; maybe TRBD1 (6 bases). V was shortened by 4 bases and J by 9 bases, with 16 bases between the two germline ends. Germline loops: CDR1 ENHRY, CDR2 SYGVKD. CDR3 length equals 13 residues. CDR3 sequence: CAISAAGEPLQYF. The CDR3, as DNA: TGTGCCATCAGTGCGGCAGGGGAGCCTCTGCAGTACTTC.